Shown below are 15 T cell receptor beta chains from a single sample sequenced in a study of siplizumab effects on memory and regulatory T cells. TCRdb's table, derived via immunoSEQ multiplex PCR, lists solely in-frame clones and lacks some. This table holds about 62,000 clones, roughly 85% found once. The sample comprised memory CD4+ T cells sorted from blood. The receptors were sampled from a human donor in good health.

The rearrangement joins TRBV15 to TRBJ1-5, with TRBD1 as a possible D gene (5 bases). The ends were cut back, 1 base at V and 4 bases at J, with 8 bases in the middle. The CDR3 loop spans 14 amino acids. In germline, CDR1 is LNHNV, CDR2 YYDKDF (reference sequence). DNA for the CDR3: TGTGCCACCAGCAGAGGGGGGTGGAATCAGCCCCAGCATTTT. As protein: CATSRGGWNQPQHF. Based on the CDR3 plus reference TRBV15 and TRBJ1-5, the full variable domain is DAMVIQNPRYQVTQFGKPVTLSCSQTLNHNVMYWYQQKSSQAPKLLFHYYDKDFNNEADTPDNFQSRRPNTSFCFLDIRSPGLGDTAMYLCATSRGGWNQPQHFGDGTRLSIL.

The chain recombines TRBV5-5 with TRBJ1-3, with D uncertain. This CDR3 contains 14 residues. The germline V and J ends were trimmed by 0 bases and 0 bases, with 4 bases remaining between them. The V gene's germline CDR1 is SGHKS and CDR2 YYEKEE (reference sequence). The CDR3 protein is CASSLANSGNTIYF. In DNA form, the CDR3 reads TGTGCCAGCAGCTTGGCCAACTCTGGAAACACCATATATTTT. The full variable domain, its missing parts supplied by reference TRBV5-5 and TRBJ1-3, is DAGVTQSPTHLIKTRGQQVTLRCSPISGHKSVSWYQQVLGQGPQFIFQYYEKEERGRGNFPDRFSARQFPNYSSELNVNALLLGDSALYLCASSLANSGNTIYFGEGSWLTVV.

The V and J genes are TRBV9 and TRBJ1-1, with D possibly matching TRBD1 (5 bases). The germline V gene has CDR1 SGDLS and CDR2 YYNGEE. V was cut by 4 bases and J by 4 bases, with 17 bases left in between. The CDR3 length is 15 residues. CDR3: CASSPLPLGTTEAFF. Written as DNA, the CDR3 is TGTGCCAGCAGCCCCCTACCACTCGGGACCACTGAAGCTTTCTTT.

J is TRBJ1-1 and V is TRBV7-3, with unresolved D. This CDR3 region has 16 residues. Per the germline V gene, CDR1 is SGHTA and CDR2 is FQGTGA. Trimming removed 1 base from V and 8 bases from J, with 20 bases in between. The CDR3 protein is CASSLMVMGGTAEAFF. The CDR3 DNA follows: TGTGCCAGCAGCTTAATGGTTATGGGAGGAACGGCCGAAGCTTTCTTT.

The chain links TRBV6-5 to TRBJ1-1; D uncertain. Germline V lookup: CDR1 MNHEY, CDR2 SVGAGI. V lost 8 bases to trimming and J lost 0 bases, with 7 bases between them. The CDR3 length is 12 residues. The CDR3 here is CASGRLNTEAFF. DNA of the CDR3: TGTGCCAGCGGGCGGCTGAACACTGAAGCTTTCTTT.

A few counts support this clone. The CDR3 nucleotides are TGTGCCAGCAGCTTACTCAGGGCTGGCTACACCTTC. This codes for CASSLLRAGYTF. This chain connects TRBV7-3 to TRBJ1-2; perhaps TRBD1 as D (5 bases). Trimming left V 2 bases short and J 7 bases short, with 8 bases between. Germline loops: CDR1 SGHTA, CDR2 FQGTGA. The CDR3 totals 12 residues.

This clone showed up just once. The J gene is TRBJ1-5, the V gene TRBV28, with 7 bases fitting TRBD1. CDR1 and CDR2 from the germline V gene are MDHEN and SYDVKM. The CDR3 extends over 15 amino acids. V trimming: 5 bases; J trimming: 7 bases; junction bases outside the gene matches: 11. CDR3 region: CASSPETGLGQPQHF. CDR3 in DNA: TGTGCCAGCAGTCCAGAGACAGGGTTGGGCCAGCCCCAGCATTTT.

This clone occurred a few times. This chain links TRBV18 with TRBJ1-6; D not certain. V was shortened by 5 bases and J by 0 bases, with 5 bases between the two germline ends. Germline CDR1 and CDR2: KGHSH and LQKENI. The CDR3 contains 14 residues. CDR3 bases: TGTGCCAGCTCAACAAGCTCCTATAATTCACCCCTCCACTTT. It translates to CASSTSSYNSPLHF.

The chain recombines TRBV10-3 with TRBJ1-3; D not certain. V lost 0 bases to trimming and J lost 0 bases, with 15 bases between them. The CDR3 sequence is 18 residues long. The germline CDR1 and CDR2 sequences are ENHRY and SYGVKD. CDR3 sequence: CAISESLGQVYSGNTIYF. In DNA form, the CDR3 reads TGTGCCATCAGTGAGTCGTTAGGGCAGGTCTACTCTGGAAACACCATATATTTT.

This clone was picked up one time. The chain links TRBV10-3 to TRBJ1-1; 9 bases align to TRBD1. The CDR3 covers 14 residues. The germline V gene encodes CDR1 ENHRY and CDR2 SYGVKD. V lost 8 bases to trimming and J lost 4 bases; unmatched junction nucleotides: 8. CDR3 region: CAIGATGGSTEAFF. CDR3 sequence (DNA): TGTGCCATCGGGGCGACAGGGGGGAGCACTGAAGCTTTCTTT.

The gene calls are TRBV11-2 and TRBJ1-1; TRBD1 matches at 7 bases. Germline lookup yields CDR1 SGHAT and CDR2 FQNNGV. This CDR3 comprises 13 residues. V was clipped by 3 bases and J by 11 bases; unmatched bases: 9. The CDR3 DNA is TGTGCCAGCAGCTTTTCGGGACAGTCGGCGGCTTTCTTT. Translation: CASSFSGQSAAFF. Complete variable domain (other parts from reference TRBV11-2 and TRBJ1-1): EAGVAQSPRYKIIEKRQSVAFWCNPISGHATLYWYQQILGQGPKLLIQFQNNGVVDDSQLPKDRFSAERLKGVDSTLKIQPAKLEDSAVYLCASSFSGQSAAFFGQGTRLTVV.

The genes are TRBV1 and TRBJ1-4. TRBV1 is a pseudogene locus. The CDR3 runs to 13 residues. CDR3 protein: CTTPPGRAEELFF. CDR3 bases: TGCACCACTCCACCGGGGCGGGCCGAAGAACTGTTTTTT.

The V call is TRBV5-6, the J call TRBJ1-1; D uncertain. V gave up 2 bases and J gave up 0 bases, with 11 bases separating them. From germline, CDR1 is SGHDT and CDR2 YYEEEE. This CDR3 is 15 amino acids long. The CDR3 DNA follows: TGTGCCAGCAGCTTCCAGAGCCGAATGAACACTGAAGCTTTCTTT. This gives the protein CASSFQSRMNTEAFF.

The rearrangement joins TRBV5-1 to TRBJ1-1; D unclear. Deletions cut 3 bases from V and 0 bases from J, with 9 bases between. Germline CDR1 reads SGHRS; CDR2 reads YFSETQ. The length of the CDR3 is 14 residues. The CDR3 region is CASSSDGMNTEAFF. Here the CDR3 DNA reads TGCGCCAGCAGCTCCGACGGCATGAACACTGAAGCTTTCTTT.

CDR3 DNA sequence: TGCGCCAGCAGCTGGGTGGGCGGGTCGGATGAGCAGTTCTTC. This encodes CASSWVGGSDEQFF. The chain has TRBV5-1 and TRBJ2-1; the D gene is possibly TRBD2 (5 bases). Germline assignment: CDR1 SGHRS and CDR2 YFSETQ. This CDR3 region has 14 residues. Trimming took off 3 bases at V and 8 bases at J, with 15 bases between the two ends.